This record looks at one TCR beta chain sequence and its context. This sample is drawn from a study of T cell changes during pregnancy in multiple sclerosis. Germline loops: CDR1 MNHEY, CDR2 SVGAGI. J gave up 9 bases and V 4 bases, and 7 bases lay outside the gene matches. The CDR3 spans 15 residues. Measured with immunoSEQ multiplex PCR; TCRdb has only the in-frame clones, and not every one. Counted here are about 120,000 clones, approximately 93% occurring once; the ten biggest clones make up around 6%. The TCR was taken from a female donor with multiple sclerosis, enrolled in a pregnancy study. The rearrangement uses TRBV6-5 and TRBJ1-5, with 12 bases that match TRBD1. The source was peripheral blood, collected before pregnancy. CDR3 in DNA: TGTGCCAGCAGTTCCGCCGGGACAGGGGGCGCGCCCCAGCATTTT. It is translated as CASSSAGTGGAPQHF.